These 23 T cell receptor beta chains came from one sample sequenced in a study of post-analysis software for immune sequencing data. Study-level points and caveats: TRBV segments more frequent in patients than in controls numbered roughly 5 and included TRBV5-6, TRBV5-1 and TRBV20-1.

Unique molecular identifiers were built into the TCR beta cDNA libraries. A single record per CDR3 protein comes from TCRdb applying MiXCR to the PCR reads. This repertoire shows about 570,000 distinct CDR3 sequences, roughly 34% found once; its top ten account for about 5.6%. These receptors lack a known antigen. The sample was blood. Receptors originate from a girl aged 2 to 17 with multiple sclerosis.

This clonotype was seen a handful of times. The V and J genes are TRBV5-1 and TRBJ2-6; no firm D call. The CDR3 covers 16 residues. V lost 4 bases and J lost 0, with 11 bases in between. CDR1 and CDR2 from the germline V gene are SGHRS and YFSETQ. The CDR3, as DNA: TGCGCCAGCAGCCCCCGACCGAACTCTGGGGCCAACGTCCTGACTTTC. Residues: CASSPRPNSGANVLTF.

This clonotype was seen more than once but under ten times. This chain links TRBV15 with TRBJ2-2; D might be TRBD2 (6 bases). Germline V lookup: CDR1 LNHNV, CDR2 YYDKDF (reference sequence). V was trimmed by 3 bases and J by 6 bases, leaving 17 bases between them. This CDR3 has 16 amino acids. The CDR3 DNA follows: TGTGCCACCAGCAGCAGTGGGACTCCCCCCGCCGGGGAGCTGTTTTTT. Translating gives CATSSSGTPPAGELFF.

The chain uses TRBV6-5 and TRBJ1-4; D possibly corresponds to TRBD1 (5 bases). Germline V lookup: CDR1 MNHEY, CDR2 SVGAGI. The CDR3 consists of 13 residues. V lost 8 bases and J 6 bases, leaving 13 bases between the germline ends. The CDR3 bases are TGTGCCAGCGGGGCGGCTTGGGATGAAAAACTGTTTTTT. Amino acid sequence: CASGAAWDEKLFF.

This clonotype has a handful of counts. This sequence joins TRBV6-6 and TRBJ1-6, with D hard to call. Germline values: CDR1 MNHNY, CDR2 SVGAGI (reference sequence). Trimming left V 2 bases short and J 7 bases short, with 6 bases between. The CDR3 covers 13 residues. CDR3 nucleotide sequence: TGTGCCAGCAGTTACAGCCCAAATTCACCCCTCCACTTT. This sequence encodes CASSYSPNSPLHF.

This chain uses TRBV20-1 with TRBJ2-1; D uncertain. Trimming removed 6 bases from V and 0 bases from J, with 15 bases in between. The CDR3 covers 15 residues. Per germline, CDR1 DFQATT and CDR2 SNEGSKA (reference sequence). The CDR3 coding sequence is TGCAGTGCAGAGACGGGCCAGAGCTCCTACAATGAGCAGTTCTTC. It specifies CSAETGQSSYNEQFF.

This clonotype was observed once. The chain uses TRBV6-5 and TRBJ2-1; TRBD2 matches 13 bases. Germline V gene data show CDR1 as MNHEY and CDR2 as SVGAGI. The J segment lost 8 bases and the V segment lost 4 bases, leaving 11 bases of the junction unmatched. The CDR3 is 17 residues long. This CDR3 is CASSSSEGTSGVHEQFF. Written as DNA, the CDR3 is TGTGCCAGCAGTTCGTCCGAAGGGACTAGCGGGGTCCATGAGCAGTTCTTC.

This clonotype came up many times. The chain is built from TRBV6-5 and TRBJ2-1, with D maybe TRBD1 (5 bases). Germline CDR1 is MNHEY and CDR2 is SVGAGI. This CDR3 is built from 12 residues. V was trimmed by 1 base and J by 9 bases, leaving 7 bases between them. The CDR3 DNA is TGTGCCAGCAGTTACTGGGGCGGTGAGCAGTTCTTC. It is translated as CASSYWGGEQFF.

In this sample, this clonotype turned up a few times. The rearrangement joins TRBV20-1 to TRBJ1-5; tentative D call: TRBD1 (5 bases). The CDR3 extends over 13 amino acids. V was cut by 0 bases and J by 5 bases, with 8 bases left in between. Germline-derived CDR1 and CDR2 are DFQATT and SNEGSKA (reference sequence). The CDR3 sequence: CSAREVRDQPQHF. The DNA for the CDR3 is TGCAGTGCTAGAGAAGTCAGGGATCAGCCCCAGCATTTT.

The CDR3 DNA sequence: TGTGCCAGCTCACCACGGAGCGGGGGAACAGATACGCAGTATTTT. Amino acid sequence: CASSPRSGGTDTQYF. The chain has TRBV18 and TRBJ2-3; the match to TRBD2 covers 8 bases. This CDR3 contains 15 residues. Germline CDR1 reads KGHSH; CDR2 reads LQKENI. After removal of 1 base from V and 3 bases from J, the junction contained 3 bases not matched to a gene.

V is TRBV27 and J is TRBJ1-4; D is undetermined. V lost 5 bases, J lost 7 bases, and 11 bases lay in between. Germline loops: CDR1 MNHEY, CDR2 SMNVEV (reference sequence). The CDR3 length is 13 residues. The CDR3 nucleotides are TGTGCCAGCAGTCCCCTTAATAGTGAAAAACTGTTTTTT. It translates to CASSPLNSEKLFF.

This clonotype was seen once. It may be a read error: a sequence one base away is much more abundant. This chain connects TRBV20-1 to TRBJ1-2; 7 nucleotides agree with TRBD1. CDR1 and CDR2 (germline): DFQATT, SNEGSKA (reference sequence). The CDR3 contains 15 residues. After removal of 3 bases from V and 5 bases from J, the junction contained 12 bases not matched to a gene. The CDR3 loop reads CSASPGQMILYGYTF. The CDR3 DNA is TGCAGTGCTAGTCCGGGACAGATGATTCTTTATGGCTACACCTTC.

This chain links TRBV4-2 with TRBJ2-5; maybe TRBD1 (6 bases). This CDR3 has 17 amino acids. Trimming cost V 1 base and J 1 base, with 16 bases left between them. The germline gives CDR1 LGHNA, CDR2 YNFKEQ. The CDR3, as DNA: TGTGCCAGCAGCCAAGGACTAACAGGGACGTCCCAAGAGACCCAGTACTTC. This sequence encodes CASSQGLTGTSQETQYF.

The chain has TRBV5-1 and TRBJ2-5; D may correspond to TRBD1 or TRBD2 (6 bases each). V lost 0 bases and J 2 bases, leaving 11 bases between the germline ends. Germline V gives CDR1 SGHRS, CDR2 YFSETQ. The CDR3 has 15 amino acids. The CDR3 bases are TGCGCCAGCAGCTTGGATGGGGGGACACAAGAGACCCAGTACTTC. It yields the protein CASSLDGGTQETQYF.

This clonotype was recorded a few times. The V and J genes are TRBV6-5 and TRBJ2-2; TRBD1 matches at 9 bases. Per the germline V gene, CDR1 is MNHEY and CDR2 is SVGAGI. The CDR3 has 15 residues. Trimming took 6 bases from V and 4 from J; bases not matched to a gene: 6. The DNA of the CDR3 is TGTGCCAGCAGGGACAGGGGCATGGGCACCGGGGAGCTGTTTTTT. It codes for CASRDRGMGTGELFF.

The gene calls are TRBV6-5 and TRBJ2-3; D is ambiguous. Germline assignment: CDR1 MNHEY and CDR2 SVGAGI. The V gene lost 1 base and the J gene lost 2 bases, with 7 bases spanning the gap. This CDR3 is 14 amino acids long. CDR3 nucleotides: TGTGCCAGCAGTTACTACCAACCCACAGATACGCAGTATTTT. Translation gives CASSYYQPTDTQYF.

This clonotype was picked up a small number of times. The V call is TRBV4-1, the J call TRBJ2-4, with D possibly matching TRBD2 (5 bases). The V gene lost 3 bases and the J gene lost 1 base, with 10 bases spanning the gap. The V gene's germline CDR1 is MGHRA and CDR2 YSYEKL. The CDR3 covers 15 residues. The CDR3 region is CASSQQRGAKNIQYF. Here the CDR3 DNA reads TGCGCCAGCAGCCAGCAACGGGGTGCCAAAAACATTCAGTACTTC.

The CDR3 loop reads CASSTSRSSYNEQFF. CDR3 DNA: TGTGCCAGCAGTACCTCCAGGAGCTCCTACAATGAGCAGTTCTTC. The chain uses TRBV12-3 or TRBV12-4 and TRBJ2-1; unclear D gene. Deletions cut 5 bases from V and 0 bases from J, with 11 bases between. This CDR3 is 15 amino acids long.

This clonotype was seen only a few times. The chain couples TRBV2 to TRBJ1-2, with 7 bases matching TRBD1. Germline V gene sequence: CDR1 SNHLY, CDR2 FYNNEI. V lost 4 bases to trimming and J lost 4 bases; unmatched junction nucleotides: 6. The CDR3 loop spans 14 amino acids. The CDR3 here is CASSGDSPLYGYTF. The CDR3 DNA sequence: TGTGCCAGCAGTGGGGACAGCCCACTCTATGGCTACACCTTC.

This clonotype occurred a few times. The V gene is TRBV20-1, the J gene TRBJ2-5, with D uncertain. The CDR3 contains 15 residues. V lost 1 base to trimming and J lost 2 bases, with 14 bases between them. Germline CDR1 reads DFQATT; CDR2 reads SNEGSKA (reference sequence). CDR3 protein: CSARAPRLGQETQYF. CDR3 bases: TGCAGTGCTAGAGCTCCGAGACTGGGGCAAGAGACCCAGTACTTC.

The rearrangement joins TRBV5-5 to TRBJ1-3; no definite D call. The CDR3 consists of 14 residues. Germline CDR1 is SGHKS and CDR2 is YYEKEE (reference sequence). V was clipped by 6 bases and J by 2 bases, with 12 bases between them. The CDR3 nucleotides read TGTGCCAGCACCTTACCGGGAGCTGGAAACACCATATATTTT. This encodes CASTLPGAGNTIYF.

The V call is TRBV18, the J call TRBJ2-7, with a tentative D call TRBD1 (6 bases). The CDR3 is 14 amino acids. In germline, CDR1 is KGHSH, CDR2 LQKENI. Trimming took off 4 bases at V and 2 bases at J, with 12 bases between the two ends. CDR3 nucleotide sequence: TGTGCCAGCTCACTCGGACAGACTACCTACGAGCAGTACTTC. It is translated as CASSLGQTTYEQYF.

This clonotype turned up a few times. The chain recombines TRBV12-3 or TRBV12-4 with TRBJ1-1; TRBD1 might be the D (6 bases). V lost 7 bases to trimming and J lost 6 bases, with 15 bases between them. The length of the CDR3 is 13 residues. The CDR3 reads CASTPGEGAEAFF. The CDR3 nucleotides are TGTGCCAGCACCCCAGGGGAGGGGGCTGAAGCTTTCTTT.

The chain employs TRBV6-2 or TRBV6-3 and TRBJ1-6; tentative D call: TRBD1 (6 bases). The CDR3 is made up of 12 amino acids. V was clipped by 8 bases and J by 7 bases, with 9 bases between them. The germline V gene encodes CDR1 MNHEY and CDR2 SVGEGT. The CDR3 DNA reads as TGTGCCAGCGTACAGGGAAATTCACCCCTCCACTTT. It specifies CASVQGNSPLHF.